The rows below give T cell receptor beta chains drawn from one sample of a study of blood T cell repertoires in COVID-19. Clones were read by immunoSEQ multiplex PCR, and TCRdb kept only the in-frame ones, dropping some. The table lists 350,000 to 400,000 clones, 75% to 90% of them singletons, with just over 7% in the top ten. Material: peripheral blood. The receptors were gathered from a woman aged 60-75 years with COVID-19, enrolled during active disease. Both conserved end residues are trimmed from each CDR3.

ASSQDAGWQPQH | 12 | TRBV3-1/TRBV3-2
ASSLSLARAELF | 12 | TRBV5-4
ASSLSGGFYNEQF | 13 | TRBV11-2
ASWPLGGTGKNQPQH | 15 | TRBV5-1
ASSQGLVSNQPQH | 13 | TRBV3-1/TRBV3-2
ASRASKQGWWGYT | 13 | TRBV3-1/TRBV3-2
ASSSYFSQGDEQY | 13 | TRBV19
ASTEGDRQVGSPLH | 14 | TRBV6-4
ASSPFQTGTEAF | 12 | TRBV5-1
ASSPGTSGSSEQF | 13 | TRBV7-2
ASSYGPGRTDTQY | 13 | TRBV6-5
ASSFLSSRSGNTIY | 14 | TRBV5-5
ASTNPGTGGAGYT | 13 | TRBV5-1
ASSQDRGWGRTEAF | 14 | TRBV6-2/TRBV6-3
ASSSGTAYGYT | 11 | TRBV10-1
ASSVSGANYEQY | 12 | TRBV2
ASSWIRGAQETQY | 13 | TRBV7-6
ASSYSGGTTGELF | 13 | TRBV6-5
ASRARDGYGYT | 11 | TRBV2
ASSFPGYQVLEQY | 13 | TRBV27
ASSSLAGREQY | 11 | TRBV6-5
SASQGVLTGNTIY | 13 | TRBV20-1
ASSWRSRDRTEAF | 13 | TRBV5-8
ASSGTSLTNEKLF | 13 | TRBV19
ASSPGTSGRAYEQY | 14 | TRBV18
ASSPQDRGSGSPLH | 14 | TRBV18
ASSQAGGNQPQH | 12 | TRBV3-1/TRBV3-2
ASSLDRFDEKLF | 12 | TRBV7-9
ASSDTGVNEQY | 11 | TRBV19
SASLTVEAF | 9 | TRBV20-1
ASSLQGAYGYT | 11 | TRBV5-6
ASSLGAEAPLYEQY | 14 | TRBV7-6
ASSPPSGVTDTQY | 13 | TRBV5-1
ASSPIGSSLYEQY | 13 | TRBV7-2
ASSRDRELMNTEAF | 14 | TRBV23-1
SASGVPGSNQPQH | 13 | TRBV20-1
ASSYDSNYGYT | 11 | TRBV6-2/TRBV6-3
ASSLADRAIDQPQH | 14 | TRBV5-6
AWTGGNYGYT | 10 | TRBV30
ASSRGLAGPPEQF | 13 | TRBV4-2
ASSLSGGSYNEQF | 13 | TRBV5-1
ASSLKQGWEETQY | 13 | TRBV11-3
ASSQDRPWDRGHEQY | 15 | TRBV4-2
ASSRTGNTIY | 10 | TRBV6-2/TRBV6-3
ASSGQTNYGYT | 11 | TRBV2
AISEMNTGTGELF | 13 | TRBV10-3
ASSLAGYADSPLH | 13 | TRBV5-1
ASKPGGSYGYT | 11 | TRBV3-1/TRBV3-2
ASSLAAGVRTDTQY | 14 | TRBV7-2
ASSLLAGGYNEQF | 13 | TRBV9